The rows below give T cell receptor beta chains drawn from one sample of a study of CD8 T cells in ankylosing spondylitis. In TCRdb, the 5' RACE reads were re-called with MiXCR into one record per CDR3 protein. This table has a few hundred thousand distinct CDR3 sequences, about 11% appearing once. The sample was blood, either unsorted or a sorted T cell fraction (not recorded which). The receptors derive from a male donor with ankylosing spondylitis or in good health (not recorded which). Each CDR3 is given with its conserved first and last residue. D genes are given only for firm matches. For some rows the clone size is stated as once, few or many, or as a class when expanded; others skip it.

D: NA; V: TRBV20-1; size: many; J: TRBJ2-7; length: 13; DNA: TGCAGTGCTAGAGAAACAGGGACGGGCGAGCAGTACTTC; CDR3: CSARETGTGEQYF
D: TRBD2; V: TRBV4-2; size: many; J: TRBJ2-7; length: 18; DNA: TGTGCCAGCAGCCGAGAGACTAGCGGGGGGGATTTCTCCTACGAGCAGTACTTC; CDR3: CASSRETSGGDFSYEQYF
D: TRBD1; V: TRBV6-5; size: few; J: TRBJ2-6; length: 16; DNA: TGTGCCAGCAGATTACACAGGGGGACAGGGGCCAACGTCCTGACTTTC; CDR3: CASRLHRGTGANVLTF
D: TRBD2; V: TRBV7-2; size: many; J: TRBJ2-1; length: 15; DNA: TGTGCCAGCAGCTTAGTAGCGGGGACGGGGGGTGAGCAGTTCTTC; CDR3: CASSLVAGTGGEQFF
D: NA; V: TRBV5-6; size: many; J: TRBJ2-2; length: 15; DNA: TGTGCCAGCAGCATCCCGGGAAAACGCACCGGGGAGCTGTTTTTT; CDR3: CASSIPGKRTGELFF
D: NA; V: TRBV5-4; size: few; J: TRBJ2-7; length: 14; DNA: TGTGCCAGCAGCTTTGTGGATTCTGGGTACGAGCAGTACTTC; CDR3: CASSFVDSGYEQYF
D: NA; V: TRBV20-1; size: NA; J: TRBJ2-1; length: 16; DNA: TGCAGTGCTGACATAGCTAGGGTCCCTTCCCTACGTGTCGCGTTCTTC; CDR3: CSADIARVPSLRVAFF
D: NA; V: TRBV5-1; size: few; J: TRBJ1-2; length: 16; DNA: TGCGCCAGCAGCTTGGCCTCCCAAAACTCTAACTATGGCTACACCTTC; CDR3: CASSLASQNSNYGYTF
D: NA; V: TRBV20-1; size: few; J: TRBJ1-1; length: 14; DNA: TGCAGTGCCCCCCCCGGGGGGAGAAACACTGAAGCTTTCTTT; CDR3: CSAPPGGRNTEAFF
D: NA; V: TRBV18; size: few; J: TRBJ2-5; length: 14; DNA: TGTGCCAGCTCGAGTCGGGGGCAAGAAGAGACCCAGTACTTC; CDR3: CASSSRGQEETQYF
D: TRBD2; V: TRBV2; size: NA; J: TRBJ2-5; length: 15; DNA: TGTGCCAGCAGTGTGCTAGCGGGGAACCAAGAGACCCAGTACTTC; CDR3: CASSVLAGNQETQYF
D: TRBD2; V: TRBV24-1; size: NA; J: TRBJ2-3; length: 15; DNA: TGTGCCACCAGTGATCTAGGACTAGGATCGGATACGCAGTATTTT; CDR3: CATSDLGLGSDTQYF
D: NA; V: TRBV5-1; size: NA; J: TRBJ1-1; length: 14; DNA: TGCGCCAGCAGCTACGGGACGAAGAACACTGAAGCTTTCTTT; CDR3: CASSYGTKNTEAFF
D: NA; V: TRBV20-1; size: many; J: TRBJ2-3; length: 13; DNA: TGCAGTGCTCCCCGTTACGGCACAGATACGCAGTATTTT; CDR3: CSAPRYGTDTQYF